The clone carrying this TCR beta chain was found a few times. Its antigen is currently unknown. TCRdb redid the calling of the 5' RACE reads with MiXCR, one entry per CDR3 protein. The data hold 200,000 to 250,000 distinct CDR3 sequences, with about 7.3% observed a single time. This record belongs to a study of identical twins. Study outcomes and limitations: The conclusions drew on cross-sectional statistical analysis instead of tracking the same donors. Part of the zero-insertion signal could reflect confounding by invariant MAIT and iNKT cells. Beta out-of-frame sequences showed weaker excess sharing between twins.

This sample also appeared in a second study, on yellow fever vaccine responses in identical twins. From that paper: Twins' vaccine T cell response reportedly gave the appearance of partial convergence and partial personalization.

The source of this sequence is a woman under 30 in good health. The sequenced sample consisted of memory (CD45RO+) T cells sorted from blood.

The CDR3 is CASSLNLASEQFF. The CDR3, as DNA: TGTGCCAGCTCACTCAATCTAGCGAGTGAGCAGTTCTTC. This chain links TRBV18 with TRBJ2-1, with D tentatively TRBD2 (6 bases). Trimming cost V 4 bases and J 9 bases, with 13 bases left between them. The CDR3 length is 13 residues. Germline V lookup: CDR1 KGHSH, CDR2 LQKENI. Using reference TRBV18 and TRBJ2-1 for the parts outside the CDR3, the full variable domain is NAGVMQNPRHLVRRRGQEARLRCSPMKGHSHVYWYRQLPEEGLKFMVYLQKENIIDESGMPKERFSAEFPKEGPSILRIQQVVRGDSAAYFCASSLNLASEQFFGPGTRLTVL.